This T cell receptor beta chain was profiled in a study of shared clonotypes between healthy human individuals. This clone was seen more than once but under ten times. The target antigen is unknown. Generated by immunoSEQ multiplex PCR, the TCRdb table keeps only in-frame clones and is missing some. In the table there are about 680,000 clones, about two thirds of which are singletons. Points from the study as a whole: In having few donors, the study represented limited genetic and exposure-history diversity. Clonotypes which were not shared had lower generation probabilities than clonotypes that all four donors shared.

Every contributor of samples was a Caucasian grown-up residing in Nashville, Tennessee. Naive CD4+ cells were CD45RA-selected; the remaining cells were memory. This sequence was found in a woman aged 25-40 years in good health. The specimen sequenced was memory CD4+ T cells sorted from blood. Subset meaning: CD45RA-negative fraction.

The CDR3 region has the DNA TGTGCCAGCAGCTTATTCGCTGATGGGGAGCTGTTTTTT. Translated: CASSLFADGELFF. The chain carries TRBV7-6 and TRBJ2-2, with D unresolved. CDR1 is SGHVS and CDR2 is FNYEAQ in the germline V gene. This CDR3 spans 13 amino acids. V dropped 2 bases and J dropped 8 bases, with 9 bases sitting between them.